The clone carrying this T cell receptor (beta chain) was detected a few times. Its target is unknown. TCRdb re-called the 5' RACE reads with MiXCR, one entry per CDR3 protein. The sample includes 250,000 to 400,000 distinct CDR3 sequences, roughly an eighth of them seen just once. The CDR3 has 12 amino acids. Trimming took 10 bases from V and 4 from J; bases not matched to a gene: 3. The data are from a study of T-cell memory formation after mild COVID-19. Study-level points and caveats: Contracting CD4+ clones sat mainly in CM and EM; CD8+ in EMRA. While clones contracting from day 15 to 85 were balanced between CD4 and CD8, later expanders leaned CD4+.

The chain couples TRBV12-3 or TRBV12-4 to TRBJ2-3, with 9 bases identical to TRBD1. What was sequenced was PBMCs or a T cell subset sorted from them (not recorded which). The receptor was isolated from a man between 18 and 35 years old who had mild COVID-19 (a few samples of this study predate the infection). Cell type and time point are not known. CDR3 sequence: CATRQGADTQYF. The CDR3 DNA reads TGTGCCACCCGACAGGGGGCAGATACGCAGTATTTT.